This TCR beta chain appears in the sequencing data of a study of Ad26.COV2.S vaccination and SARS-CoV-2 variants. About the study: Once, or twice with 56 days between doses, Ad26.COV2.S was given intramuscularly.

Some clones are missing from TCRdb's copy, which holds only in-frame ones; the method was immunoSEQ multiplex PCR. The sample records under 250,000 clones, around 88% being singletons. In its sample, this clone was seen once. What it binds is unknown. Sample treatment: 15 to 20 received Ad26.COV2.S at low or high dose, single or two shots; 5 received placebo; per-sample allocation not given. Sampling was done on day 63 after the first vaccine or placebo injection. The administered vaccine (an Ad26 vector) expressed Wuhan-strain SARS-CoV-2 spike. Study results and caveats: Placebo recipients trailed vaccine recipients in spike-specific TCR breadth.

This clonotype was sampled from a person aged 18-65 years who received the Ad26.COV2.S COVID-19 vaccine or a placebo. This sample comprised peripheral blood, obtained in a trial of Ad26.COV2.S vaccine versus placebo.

In DNA, the CDR3 is TGTGCCATCAGATATGGGGACGGTAACTATGGCTACACCTTC. Protein product: CAIRYGDGNYGYTF. The chain uses TRBV10-3 and TRBJ1-2; D is perhaps TRBD1 (5 bases). Germline lookup yields CDR1 ENHRY and CDR2 SYGVKD. Trimming pared 6 bases from V and 1 base from J, leaving 12 bases between. This CDR3 comprises 14 residues.